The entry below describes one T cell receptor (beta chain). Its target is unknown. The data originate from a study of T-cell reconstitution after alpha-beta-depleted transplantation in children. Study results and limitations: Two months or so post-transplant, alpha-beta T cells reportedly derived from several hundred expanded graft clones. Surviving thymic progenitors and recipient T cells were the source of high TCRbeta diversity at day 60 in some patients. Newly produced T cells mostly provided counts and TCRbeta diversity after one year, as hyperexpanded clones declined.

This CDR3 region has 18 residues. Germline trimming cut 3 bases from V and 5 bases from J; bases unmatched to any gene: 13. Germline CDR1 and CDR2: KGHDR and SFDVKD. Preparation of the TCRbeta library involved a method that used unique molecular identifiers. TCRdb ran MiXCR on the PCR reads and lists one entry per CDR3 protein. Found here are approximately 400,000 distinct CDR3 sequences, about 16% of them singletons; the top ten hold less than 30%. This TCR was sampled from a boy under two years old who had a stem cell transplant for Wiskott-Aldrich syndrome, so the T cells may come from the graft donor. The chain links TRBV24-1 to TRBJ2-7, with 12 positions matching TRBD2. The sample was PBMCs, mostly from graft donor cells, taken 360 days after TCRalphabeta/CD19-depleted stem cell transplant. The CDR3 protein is CATSDGLIRASGRDEQYF. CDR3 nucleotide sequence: TGTGCCACCAGTGATGGTCTCATACGGGCTAGCGGGAGGGACGAGCAGTACTTC.